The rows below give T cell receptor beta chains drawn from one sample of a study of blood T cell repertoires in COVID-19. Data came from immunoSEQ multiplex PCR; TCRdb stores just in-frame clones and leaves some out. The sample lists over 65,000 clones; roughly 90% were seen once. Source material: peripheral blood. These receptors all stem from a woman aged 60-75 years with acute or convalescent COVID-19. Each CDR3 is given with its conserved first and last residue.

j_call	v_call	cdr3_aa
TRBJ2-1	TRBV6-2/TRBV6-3	CASSASGGSYNEQFF
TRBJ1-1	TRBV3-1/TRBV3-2	CASSQGRGGRRTEAFF
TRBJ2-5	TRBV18	CASSRGTGGKETQYF
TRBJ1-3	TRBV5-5	CASSFDRGYGSGNTIYF
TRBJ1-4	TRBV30	CACRTGVREKLFF
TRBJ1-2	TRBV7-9	CASSLAYRARDGYTF
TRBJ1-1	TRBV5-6	CASSLERGLPTEAFF
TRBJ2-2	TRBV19	CASSIGTGATNTGELFF
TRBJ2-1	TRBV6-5	CATTRQVYNEQFF
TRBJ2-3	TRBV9	CASNPRTGDTDTQYF
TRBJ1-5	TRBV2	CASSRSGGGNQPQHF
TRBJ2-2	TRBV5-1	CASSLASVNTGELFF
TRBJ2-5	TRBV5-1	CASSSTEGLQETQYF
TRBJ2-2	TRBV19	CASSTRGGQGNTGELFF
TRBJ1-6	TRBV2	CASSGGVRLRNSPLHF
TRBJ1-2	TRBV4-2	CASSQDRSSGIGGYTF
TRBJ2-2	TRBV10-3	CAISELWTSPTGELFF
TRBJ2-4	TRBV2	CASRPGEFDIQYF
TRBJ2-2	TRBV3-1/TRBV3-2	CASSQGQGAGELFF
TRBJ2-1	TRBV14	CASSHRDYDNEQFF
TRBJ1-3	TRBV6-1	CASSEMGAVGNTIYF
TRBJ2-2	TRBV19	CASRRVGNTGELFF
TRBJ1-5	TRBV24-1	CATSVTRDYQPQHF
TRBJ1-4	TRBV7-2	CASSLQGGREKLFF
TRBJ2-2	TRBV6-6	CATTRDTPNTGELFF
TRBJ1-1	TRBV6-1	CASSEAVGYTEAFF
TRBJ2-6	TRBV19	CASSMTGVGGANVLTF
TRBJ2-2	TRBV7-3	CASSLIGAGGRTGELFF
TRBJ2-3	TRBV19	CASSIRDRALDTQYF
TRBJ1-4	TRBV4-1	CASSHSGQGSNEKLFF
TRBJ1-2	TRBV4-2	CASSQTFGTDTYGYTF
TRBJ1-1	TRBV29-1	CSVEVRPFF
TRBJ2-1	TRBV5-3	CARSGQGARAPNNEQFF
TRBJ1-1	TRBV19	CASSVQALNTEAFF
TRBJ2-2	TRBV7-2	CASSLYQAGELFF
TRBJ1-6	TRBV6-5	CASRGQVNNSPLHF
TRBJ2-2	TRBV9	CAGSVRSGNTGELFF
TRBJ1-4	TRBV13	CASSPLGQGGEKLFF
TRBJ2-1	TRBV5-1	CASSPAGLDEQFF
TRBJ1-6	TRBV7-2	CASGRGVHNSPLHF
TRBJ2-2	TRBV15	CATSSEGRGNTGELFF
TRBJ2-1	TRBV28	CASSLLGAPGNEQFF
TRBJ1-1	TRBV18	CASSPQTGVMNTEAFF
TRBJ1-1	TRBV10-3	CAISVSVGRTEAFF
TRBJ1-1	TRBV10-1	CASSEDRTENGAFF
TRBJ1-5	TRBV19	CASSTQDTNQPQHF
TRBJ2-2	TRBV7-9	CATARTGELFF
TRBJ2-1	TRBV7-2	CASSLLAGVPSDEQFF
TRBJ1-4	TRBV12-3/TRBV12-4	CASSRYRREKLFF
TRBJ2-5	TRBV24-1	CATSDLLGTQYF
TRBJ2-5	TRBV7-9	CASRSGQGGETQYF
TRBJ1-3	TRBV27	CASRSSGNTIYF
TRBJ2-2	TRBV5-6	CASNIWRFQNTGELFF